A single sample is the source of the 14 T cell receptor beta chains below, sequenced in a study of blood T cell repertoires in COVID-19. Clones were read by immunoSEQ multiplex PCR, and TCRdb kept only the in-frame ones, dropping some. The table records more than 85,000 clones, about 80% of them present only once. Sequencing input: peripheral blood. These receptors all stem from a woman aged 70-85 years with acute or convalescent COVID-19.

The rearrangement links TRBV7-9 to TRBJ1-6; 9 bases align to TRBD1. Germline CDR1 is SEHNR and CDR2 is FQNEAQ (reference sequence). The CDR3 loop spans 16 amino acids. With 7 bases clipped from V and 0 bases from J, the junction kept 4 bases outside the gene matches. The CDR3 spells CASTGQGTSYNSPLHF. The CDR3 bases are TGTGCCAGCACCGGACAGGGGACCTCCTATAATTCACCCCTCCACTTT.

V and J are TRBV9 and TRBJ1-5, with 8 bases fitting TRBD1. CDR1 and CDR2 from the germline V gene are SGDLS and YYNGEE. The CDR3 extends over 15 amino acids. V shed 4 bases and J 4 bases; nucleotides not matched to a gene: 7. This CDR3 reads CASSRGQGLNQPQHF. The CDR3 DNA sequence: TGTGCCAGCAGCCGAGGACAGGGCCTGAATCAGCCCCAGCATTTT. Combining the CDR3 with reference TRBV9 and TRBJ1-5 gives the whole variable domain DSGVTQTPKHLITATGQRVTLRCSPRSGDLSVYWYQQSLDQGLQFLIQYYNGEERAKGNILERFSAQQFPDLHSELNLSSLELGDSALYFCASSRGQGLNQPQHFGDGTRLSIL.

CDR3 DNA sequence: TGTGCCAGCAGCGTAGTCGGGACAGGGGCCTCCTATGGCTACACCTTC. It translates to CASSVVGTGASYGYTF. The V call is TRBV9, the J call TRBJ1-2; 10 bases match TRBD1. The V segment lost 0 bases and the J segment 4 bases; nucleotides outside the gene matches: 6. In germline, CDR1 is SGDLS, CDR2 YYNGEE. CDR3 length equals 16 residues.

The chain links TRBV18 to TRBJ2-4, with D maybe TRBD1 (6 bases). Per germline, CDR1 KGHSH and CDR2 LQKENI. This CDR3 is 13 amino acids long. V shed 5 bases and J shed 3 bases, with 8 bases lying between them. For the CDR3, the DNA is TGTGCCAGCTCAGCGGACAGCAAAAACATTCAGTACTTC. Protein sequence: CASSADSKNIQYF. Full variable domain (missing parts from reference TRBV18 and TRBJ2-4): NAGVMQNPRHLVRRRGQEARLRCSPMKGHSHVYWYRQLPEEGLKFMVYLQKENIIDESGMPKERFSAEFPKEGPSILRIQQVVRGDSAAYFCASSADSKNIQYFGAGTRLSVL.

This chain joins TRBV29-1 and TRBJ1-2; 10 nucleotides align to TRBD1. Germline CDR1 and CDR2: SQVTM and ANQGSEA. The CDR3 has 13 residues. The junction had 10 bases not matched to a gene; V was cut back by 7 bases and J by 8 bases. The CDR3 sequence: CSASGTGARGYTF. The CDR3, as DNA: TGCAGCGCGTCCGGGACAGGGGCTCGCGGCTACACCTTC.

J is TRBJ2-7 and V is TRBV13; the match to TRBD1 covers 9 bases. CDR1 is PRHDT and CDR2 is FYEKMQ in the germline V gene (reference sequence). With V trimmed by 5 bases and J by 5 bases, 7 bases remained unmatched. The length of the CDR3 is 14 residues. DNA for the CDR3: TGTGCCAGCAGCCTGACAGGGGGATTCAACGAGCAGTACTTC. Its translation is CASSLTGGFNEQYF. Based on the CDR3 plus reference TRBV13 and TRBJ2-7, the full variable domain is AAGVIQSPRHLIKEKRETATLKCYPIPRHDTVYWYQQGPGQDPQFLISFYEKMQSDKGSIPDRFSAQQFSDYHSELNMSSLELGDSALYFCASSLTGGFNEQYFGPGTRLTVT.

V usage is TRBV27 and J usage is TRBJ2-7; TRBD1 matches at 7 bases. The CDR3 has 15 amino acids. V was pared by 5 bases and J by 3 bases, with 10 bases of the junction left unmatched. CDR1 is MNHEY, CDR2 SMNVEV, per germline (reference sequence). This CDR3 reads CASSDRQGRSYEQYF. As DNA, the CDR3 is TGTGCCAGCAGTGATCGACAGGGTCGGAGCTACGAGCAGTACTTC.

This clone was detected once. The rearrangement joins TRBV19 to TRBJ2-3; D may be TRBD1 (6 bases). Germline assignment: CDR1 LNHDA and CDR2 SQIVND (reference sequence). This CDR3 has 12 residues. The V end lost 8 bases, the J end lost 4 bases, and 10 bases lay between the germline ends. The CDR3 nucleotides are TGTGCCAGTTCCGACAGGCCAGATACGCAGTATTTT. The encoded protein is CASSDRPDTQYF.

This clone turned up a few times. CDR3 loop: CASRARGTGTGELFF. In DNA form, the CDR3 reads TGTGCCAGCCGCGCGAGGGGGACGGGAACCGGGGAGCTGTTTTTT. This rearrangement joins TRBV7-9 to TRBJ2-2; a weak D match, TRBD1 (6 bases). The CDR3 is made up of 15 amino acids. Trimming left V 8 bases short and J 5 bases short, with 18 bases between. The germline gives CDR1 SEHNR, CDR2 FQNEAQ (reference sequence).

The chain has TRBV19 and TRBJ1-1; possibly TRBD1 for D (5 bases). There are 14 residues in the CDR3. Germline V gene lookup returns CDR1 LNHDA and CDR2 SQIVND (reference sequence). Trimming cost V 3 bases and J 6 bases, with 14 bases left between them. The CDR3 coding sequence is TGTGCCAGTAGTATGAGGCAGGGAAACGCTGAAGCTTTCTTT. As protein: CASSMRQGNAEAFF. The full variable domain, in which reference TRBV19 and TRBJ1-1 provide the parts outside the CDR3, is DGGITQSPKYLFRKEGQNVTLSCEQNLNHDAMYWYRQDPGQGLRLIYYSQIVNDFQKGDIAEGYSVSREKKESFPLTVTSAQKNPTAFYLCASSMRQGNAEAFFGQGTRLTVV.

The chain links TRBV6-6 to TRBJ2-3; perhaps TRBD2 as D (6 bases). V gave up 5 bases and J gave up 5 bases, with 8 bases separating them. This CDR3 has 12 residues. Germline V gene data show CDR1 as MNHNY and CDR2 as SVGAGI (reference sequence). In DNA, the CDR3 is TGTGCCAGCAGTCAGGGAGGAGATACGCAGTATTTT. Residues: CASSQGGDTQYF.

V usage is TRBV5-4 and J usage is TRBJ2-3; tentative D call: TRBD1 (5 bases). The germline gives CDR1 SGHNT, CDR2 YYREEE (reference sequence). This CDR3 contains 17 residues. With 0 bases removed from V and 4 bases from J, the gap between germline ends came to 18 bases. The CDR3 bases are TGTGCCAGCAGCTTGGGGTTTGGCAGGGATGGTCCAGATACGCAGTATTTT. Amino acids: CASSLGFGRDGPDTQYF.

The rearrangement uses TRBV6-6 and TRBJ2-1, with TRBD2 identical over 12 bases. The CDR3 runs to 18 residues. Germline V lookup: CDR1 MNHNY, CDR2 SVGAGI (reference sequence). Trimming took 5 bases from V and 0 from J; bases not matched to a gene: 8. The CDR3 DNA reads TGTGCCAGCAGTCCTAGCGGGGGGGCCCGAAGCTCCTACAATGAGCAGTTCTTC. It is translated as CASSPSGGARSSYNEQFF.

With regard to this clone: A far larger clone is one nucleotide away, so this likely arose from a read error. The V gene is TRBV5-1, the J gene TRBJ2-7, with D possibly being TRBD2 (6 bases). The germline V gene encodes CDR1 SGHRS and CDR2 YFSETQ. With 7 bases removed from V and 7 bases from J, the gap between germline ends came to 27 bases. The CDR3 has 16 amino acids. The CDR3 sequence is CASLSLRVGRGWEQYF. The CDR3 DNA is TGCGCCAGCTTGAGCCTTAGGGTGGGCCGGGGGTGGGAGCAGTACTTC. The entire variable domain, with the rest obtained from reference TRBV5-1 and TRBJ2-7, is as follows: KAGVTQTPRYLIKTRGQQVTLSCSPISGHRSVSWYQQTPGQGLQFLFEYFSETQRNKGNFPGRFSGRQFSNSRSEMNVSTLELGDSALYLCASLSLRVGRGWEQYFGPGTRLTVT.